This passage covers 3 T cell receptor beta chains from one sample sequenced in a study of T cell responses to AZD1222 COVID-19 vaccine. Sequencing was performed with immunoSEQ multiplex PCR; in TCRdb, only in-frame clones are kept and a portion is missing. This sample has 110,000 to 150,000 clones, with about 93% found just once. This sample comprised peripheral blood, obtained on day 0 of AZD1222 vaccination. All receptors derive from an adult in good health.

The table lists this clone with a few counts. The chain uses TRBV7-8 and TRBJ2-5, with 8 bases that match TRBD1. Germline loops: CDR1 SGHVS, CDR2 FQNEAQ. The CDR3 totals 14 residues. Germline trimming cut 2 bases from V and 2 bases from J; bases unmatched to any gene: 1. CDR3 sequence reads: CASSLTGGQETQYF. The CDR3 nucleotides read TGTGCCAGCAGCTTAACAGGGGGACAAGAGACCCAGTACTTC.

Notes on this clone: Other nucleotide sequences in the sample specify the same CDR3. This chain joins TRBV7-9 and TRBJ1-2, with D unresolved. Trimming removed 0 bases at V and 2 bases at J, with 4 bases between. Germline V gene data show CDR1 as SEHNR and CDR2 as FQNEAQ (reference sequence). This CDR3 has 13 amino acids. The CDR3 protein is CASSLAGNYGYTF. CDR3 coding DNA: TGTGCCAGCAGCTTAGCAGGGAACTATGGCTACACCTTC.

In its sample, this clone was seen once. The V gene is TRBV27, the J gene TRBJ2-3, with 8 nucleotides matching TRBD1. Germline assignment: CDR1 MNHEY and CDR2 SMNVEV (reference sequence). V lost 6 bases to trimming and J lost 6 bases; unmatched junction nucleotides: 8. CDR3 length: 14 residues. Written as DNA, the CDR3 is TGTGCCAGCAGAATGGACAGGGAATGGGATACGCAGTATTTT. Translation gives CASRMDREWDTQYF.